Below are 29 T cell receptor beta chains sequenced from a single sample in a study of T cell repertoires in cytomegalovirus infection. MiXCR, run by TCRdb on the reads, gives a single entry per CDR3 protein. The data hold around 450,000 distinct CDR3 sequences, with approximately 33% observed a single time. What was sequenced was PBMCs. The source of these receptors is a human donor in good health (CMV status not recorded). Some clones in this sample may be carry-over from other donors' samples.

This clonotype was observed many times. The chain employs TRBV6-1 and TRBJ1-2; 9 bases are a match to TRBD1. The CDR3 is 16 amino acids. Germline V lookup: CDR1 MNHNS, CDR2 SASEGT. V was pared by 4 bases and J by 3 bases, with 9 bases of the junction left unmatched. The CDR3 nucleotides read TGTGCCAGCAGTGGGACAGGGGAGTGGCGGTACTATGGCTACACCTTC. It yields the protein CASSGTGEWRYYGYTF.

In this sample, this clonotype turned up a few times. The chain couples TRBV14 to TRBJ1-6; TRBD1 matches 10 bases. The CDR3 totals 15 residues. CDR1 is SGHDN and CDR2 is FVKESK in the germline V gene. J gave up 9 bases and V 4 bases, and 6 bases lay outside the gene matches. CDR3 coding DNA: TGTGCCAGCAGCCGTACCGGGACAGGGGCTTCACCCCTCCACTTT. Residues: CASSRTGTGASPLHF.

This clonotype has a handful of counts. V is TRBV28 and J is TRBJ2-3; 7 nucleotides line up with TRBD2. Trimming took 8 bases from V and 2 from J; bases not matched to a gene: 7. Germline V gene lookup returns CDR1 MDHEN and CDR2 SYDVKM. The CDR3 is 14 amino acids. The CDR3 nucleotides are TGTGCCAGCTCGGGGGGACCCTACACAGATACGCAGTATTTT. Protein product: CASSGGPYTDTQYF.

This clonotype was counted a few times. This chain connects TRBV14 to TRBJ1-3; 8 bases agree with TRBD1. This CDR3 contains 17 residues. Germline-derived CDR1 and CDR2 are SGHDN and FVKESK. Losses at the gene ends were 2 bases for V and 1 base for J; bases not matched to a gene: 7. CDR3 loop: CASSQLTGAESGNTIYF. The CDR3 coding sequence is TGTGCCAGCAGCCAACTGACAGGGGCGGAATCTGGAAACACCATATATTTT.

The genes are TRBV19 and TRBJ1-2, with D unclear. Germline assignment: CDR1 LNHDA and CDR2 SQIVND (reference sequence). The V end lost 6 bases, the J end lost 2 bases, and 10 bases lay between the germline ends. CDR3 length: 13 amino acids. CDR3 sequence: CASSPWANYGYTF. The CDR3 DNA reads TGTGCCAGTAGCCCCTGGGCGAACTATGGCTACACCTTC.

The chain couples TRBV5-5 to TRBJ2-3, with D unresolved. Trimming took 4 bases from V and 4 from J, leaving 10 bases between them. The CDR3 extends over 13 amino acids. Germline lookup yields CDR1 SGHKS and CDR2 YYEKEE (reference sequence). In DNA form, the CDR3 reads TGTGCCAGCAGCGGGCCTTTGGCAGATACGCAGTATTTT. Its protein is CASSGPLADTQYF.

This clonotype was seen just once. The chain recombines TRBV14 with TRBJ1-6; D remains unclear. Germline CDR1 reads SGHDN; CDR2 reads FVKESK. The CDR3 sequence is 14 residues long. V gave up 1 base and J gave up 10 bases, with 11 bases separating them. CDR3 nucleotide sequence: TGTGCCAGCAGCCAAGGGGTTTGGAAGTCACCCCTCCACTTT. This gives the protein CASSQGVWKSPLHF.

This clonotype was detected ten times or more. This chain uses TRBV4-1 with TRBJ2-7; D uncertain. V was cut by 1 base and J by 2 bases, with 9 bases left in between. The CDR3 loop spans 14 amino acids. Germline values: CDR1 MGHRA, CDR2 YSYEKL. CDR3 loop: CASSQVTGTYEQYF. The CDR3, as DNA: TGCGCCAGCAGCCAAGTAACGGGCACCTACGAGCAGTACTTC.

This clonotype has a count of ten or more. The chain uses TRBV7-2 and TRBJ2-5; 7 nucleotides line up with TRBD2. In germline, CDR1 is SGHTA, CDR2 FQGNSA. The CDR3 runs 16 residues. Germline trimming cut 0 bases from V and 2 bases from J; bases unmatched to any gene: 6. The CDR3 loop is CASSLAIGAGQETQYF. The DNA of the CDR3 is TGTGCCAGCAGCTTAGCGATTGGAGCGGGACAAGAGACCCAGTACTTC.

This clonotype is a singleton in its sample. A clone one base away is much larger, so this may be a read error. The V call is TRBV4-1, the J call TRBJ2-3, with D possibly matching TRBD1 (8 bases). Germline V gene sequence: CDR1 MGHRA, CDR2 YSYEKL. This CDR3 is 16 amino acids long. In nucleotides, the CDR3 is TGCGCCAGCAGCCAAAGCGGGGCAGGGGGCACAGATACGCAGTCTTTT. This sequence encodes CASSQSGAGGTDTQSF.

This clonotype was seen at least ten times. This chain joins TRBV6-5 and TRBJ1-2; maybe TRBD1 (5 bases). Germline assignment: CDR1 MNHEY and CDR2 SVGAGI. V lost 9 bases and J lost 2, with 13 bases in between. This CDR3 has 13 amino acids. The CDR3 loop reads CARPRRGNYGYTF. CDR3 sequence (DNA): TGTGCCAGACCGCGTCGGGGGAACTATGGCTACACCTTC.

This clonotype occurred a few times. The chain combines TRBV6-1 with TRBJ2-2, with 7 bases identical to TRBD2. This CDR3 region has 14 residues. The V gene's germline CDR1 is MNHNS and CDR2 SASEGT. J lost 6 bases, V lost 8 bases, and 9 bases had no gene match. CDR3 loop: CASCGGGGAGELFF. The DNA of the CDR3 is TGTGCCAGCTGTGGCGGGGGAGGCGCCGGGGAGCTGTTTTTT.

CDR3 nucleotide sequence: TGTGCCAGCAGCCTATCGGGAGGGTCTTACAACTCACCCCTCCACTTT. It encodes CASSLSGGSYNSPLHF. The chain recombines TRBV7-2 with TRBJ1-6, with D unresolved. The CDR3 totals 16 residues. With 5 bases removed from V and 10 bases from J, the gap between germline ends came to 21 bases. The germline gives CDR1 SGHTA, CDR2 FQGNSA.

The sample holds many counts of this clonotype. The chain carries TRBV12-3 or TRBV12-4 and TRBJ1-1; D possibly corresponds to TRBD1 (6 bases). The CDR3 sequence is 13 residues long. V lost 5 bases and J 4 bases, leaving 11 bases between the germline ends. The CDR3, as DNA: TGTGCCAGCAGTGTTGGACAGTCCACTGAAGCTTTCTTT. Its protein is CASSVGQSTEAFF.

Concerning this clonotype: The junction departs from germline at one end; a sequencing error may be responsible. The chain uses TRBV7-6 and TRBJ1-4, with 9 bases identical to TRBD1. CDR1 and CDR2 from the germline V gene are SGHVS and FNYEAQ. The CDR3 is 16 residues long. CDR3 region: CASSSISGTGPEKLCF. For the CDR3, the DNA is TGTGCCAGCAGCTCCATTTCCGGGACAGGGCCCGAAAAACTGTGTTTT.

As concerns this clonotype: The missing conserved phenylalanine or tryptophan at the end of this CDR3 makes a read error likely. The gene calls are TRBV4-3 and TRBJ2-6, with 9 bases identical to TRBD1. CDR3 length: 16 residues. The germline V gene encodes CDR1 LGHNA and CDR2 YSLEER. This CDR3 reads CASRQGDRAGANVLTC. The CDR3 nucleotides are TGCGCCAGCAGACAAGGGGACAGGGCCGGGGCCAACGTCCTGACTTGC.

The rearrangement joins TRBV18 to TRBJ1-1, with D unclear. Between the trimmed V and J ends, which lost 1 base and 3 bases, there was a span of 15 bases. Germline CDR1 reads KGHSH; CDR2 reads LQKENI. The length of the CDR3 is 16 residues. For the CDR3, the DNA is TGTGCCAGCTCACCACGGCTAAACAGCCCATACACTGAAGCTTTCTTT. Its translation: CASSPRLNSPYTEAFF. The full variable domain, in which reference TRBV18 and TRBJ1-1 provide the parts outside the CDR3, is NAGVMQNPRHLVRRRGQEARLRCSPMKGHSHVYWYRQLPEEGLKFMVYLQKENIIDESGMPKERFSAEFPKEGPSILRIQQVVRGDSAAYFCASSPRLNSPYTEAFFGQGTRLTVV.

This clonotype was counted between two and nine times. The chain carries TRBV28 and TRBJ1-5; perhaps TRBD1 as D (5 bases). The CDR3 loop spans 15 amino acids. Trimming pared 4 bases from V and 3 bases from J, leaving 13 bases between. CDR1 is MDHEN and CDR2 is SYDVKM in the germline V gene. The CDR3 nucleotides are TGTGCCAGCAGTTCTCGAGACAGCCTCAATCAGCCCCAGCATTTT. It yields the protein CASSSRDSLNQPQHF.

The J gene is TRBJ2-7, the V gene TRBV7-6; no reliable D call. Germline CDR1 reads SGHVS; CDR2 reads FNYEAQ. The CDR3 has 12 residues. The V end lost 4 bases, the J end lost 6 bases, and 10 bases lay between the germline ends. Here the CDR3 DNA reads TGTGCCAGCAGCTCGACCCCCGGCGAGCAGTACTTC. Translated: CASSSTPGEQYF.

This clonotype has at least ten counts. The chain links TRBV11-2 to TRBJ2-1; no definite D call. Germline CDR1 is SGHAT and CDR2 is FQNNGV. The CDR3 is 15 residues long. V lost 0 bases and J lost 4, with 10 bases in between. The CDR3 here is CASSLEQDPYNEQFF. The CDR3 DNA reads TGTGCCAGCAGCTTAGAGCAGGACCCTTACAATGAGCAGTTCTTC.

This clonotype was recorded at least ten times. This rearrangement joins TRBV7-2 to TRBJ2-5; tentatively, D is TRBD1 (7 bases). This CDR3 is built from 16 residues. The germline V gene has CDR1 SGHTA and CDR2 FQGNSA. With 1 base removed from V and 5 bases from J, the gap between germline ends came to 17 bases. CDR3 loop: CASSLVRRGHRETQYF. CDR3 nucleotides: TGTGCCAGCAGCTTAGTGAGGAGGGGGCACCGGGAGACCCAGTACTTC. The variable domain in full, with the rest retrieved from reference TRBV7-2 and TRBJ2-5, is GAGVSQSPSNKVTEKGKDVELRCDPISGHTALYWYRQSLGQGLEFLIYFQGNSAPDKSGLPSDRFSAERTGGSVSTLTIQRTQQEDSAVYLCASSLVRRGHRETQYFGPGTRLLVL.

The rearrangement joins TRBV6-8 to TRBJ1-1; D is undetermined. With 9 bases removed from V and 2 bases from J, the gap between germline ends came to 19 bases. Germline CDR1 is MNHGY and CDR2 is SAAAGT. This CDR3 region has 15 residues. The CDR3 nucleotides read TGTGCCAGGTTAACCGTCGGAAGCCTAAACACTGAAGCTTTCTTT. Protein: CARLTVGSLNTEAFF.

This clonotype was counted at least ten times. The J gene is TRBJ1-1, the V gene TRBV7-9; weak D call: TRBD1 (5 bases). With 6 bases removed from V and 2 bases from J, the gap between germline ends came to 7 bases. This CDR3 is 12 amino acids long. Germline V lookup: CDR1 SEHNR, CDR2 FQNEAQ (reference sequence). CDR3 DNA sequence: TGTGCCAGCAGAAGGGGTAACACTGAAGCTTTCTTT. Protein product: CASRRGNTEAFF.

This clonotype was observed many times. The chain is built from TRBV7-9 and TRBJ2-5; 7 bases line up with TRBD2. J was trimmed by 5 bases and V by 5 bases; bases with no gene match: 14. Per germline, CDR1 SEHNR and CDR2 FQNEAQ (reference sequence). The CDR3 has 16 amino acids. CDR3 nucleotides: TGTGCCAGCAGCATCAGTACTAGCGCCCCAGGGGAGACCCAGTACTTC. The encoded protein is CASSISTSAPGETQYF.

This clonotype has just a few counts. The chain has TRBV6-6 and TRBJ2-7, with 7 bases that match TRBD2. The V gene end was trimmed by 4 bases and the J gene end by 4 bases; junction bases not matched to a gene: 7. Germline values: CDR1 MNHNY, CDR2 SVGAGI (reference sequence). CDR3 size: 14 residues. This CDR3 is CASSWGGAEYEQYF. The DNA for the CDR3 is TGTGCCAGCAGTTGGGGAGGGGCGGAGTACGAGCAGTACTTC.

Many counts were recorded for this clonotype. CDR3: CASSLFGQGGYTDTQYF. The CDR3 bases are TGTGCCAGCAGCTTATTTGGACAGGGGGGCTACACAGATACGCAGTATTTT. V and J are TRBV7-9 and TRBJ2-3, with 10 positions matching TRBD1. The CDR3 spans 17 residues. J lost 2 bases, V lost 2 bases, and 7 bases had no gene match. CDR1 and CDR2 (germline): SEHNR, FQNEAQ (reference sequence).

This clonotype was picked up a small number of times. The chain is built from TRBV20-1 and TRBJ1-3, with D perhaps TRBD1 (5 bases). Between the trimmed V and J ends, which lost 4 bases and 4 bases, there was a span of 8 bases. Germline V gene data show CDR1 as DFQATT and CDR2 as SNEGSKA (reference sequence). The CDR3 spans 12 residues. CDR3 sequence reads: CSAKGSGNTIYF. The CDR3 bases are TGCAGTGCTAAGGGGTCAGGAAACACCATATATTTT.

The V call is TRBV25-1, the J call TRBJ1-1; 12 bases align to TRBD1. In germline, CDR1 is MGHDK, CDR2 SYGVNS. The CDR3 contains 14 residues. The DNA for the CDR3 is TGTGACAGTCTGGGGGGACAGGGGGCCACTGAAGCTTTCTTT. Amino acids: CDSLGGQGATEAFF.

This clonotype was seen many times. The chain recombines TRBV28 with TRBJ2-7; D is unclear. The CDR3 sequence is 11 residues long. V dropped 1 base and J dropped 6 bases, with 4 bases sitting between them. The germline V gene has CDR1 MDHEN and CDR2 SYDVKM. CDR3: CASSLLAEQYF. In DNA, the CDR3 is TGTGCCAGCAGTTTATTGGCCGAGCAGTACTTC.